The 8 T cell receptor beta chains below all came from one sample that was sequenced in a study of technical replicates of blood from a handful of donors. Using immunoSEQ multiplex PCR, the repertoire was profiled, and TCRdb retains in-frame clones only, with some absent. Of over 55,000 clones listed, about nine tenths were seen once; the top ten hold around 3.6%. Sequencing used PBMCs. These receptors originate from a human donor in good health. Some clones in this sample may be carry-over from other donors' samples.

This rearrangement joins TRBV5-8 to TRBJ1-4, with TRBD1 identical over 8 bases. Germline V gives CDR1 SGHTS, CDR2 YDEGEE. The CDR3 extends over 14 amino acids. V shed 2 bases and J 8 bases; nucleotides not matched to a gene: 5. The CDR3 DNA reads TGTGCCAGCAGCTTACGGACAGGGAGGGAAAAACTGTTTTTT. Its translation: CASSLRTGREKLFF. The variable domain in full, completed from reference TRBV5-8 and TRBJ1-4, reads EAGVTQSPTHLIKTRGQQATLRCSPISGHTSVYWYQQALGLGLQFLLWYDEGEERNRGNFPPRFSGRQFPNYSSELNVNALELEDSALYLCASSLRTGREKLFFGSGTQLSVL.

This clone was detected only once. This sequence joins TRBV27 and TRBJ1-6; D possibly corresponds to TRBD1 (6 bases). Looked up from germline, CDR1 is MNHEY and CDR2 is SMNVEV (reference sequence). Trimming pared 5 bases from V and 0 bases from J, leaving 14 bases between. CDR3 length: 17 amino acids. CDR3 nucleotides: TGTGCCAGCAGTCCTCCGGACAGCAGCTCCTATAATTCACCCCTCCACTTT. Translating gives CASSPPDSSSYNSPLHF.

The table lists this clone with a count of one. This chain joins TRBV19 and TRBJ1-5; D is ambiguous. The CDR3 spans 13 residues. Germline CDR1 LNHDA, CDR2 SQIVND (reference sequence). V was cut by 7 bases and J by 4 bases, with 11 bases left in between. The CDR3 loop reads CASKDTTNQPQHF. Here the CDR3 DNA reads TGTGCCAGTAAAGACACCACTAATCAGCCCCAGCATTTT.

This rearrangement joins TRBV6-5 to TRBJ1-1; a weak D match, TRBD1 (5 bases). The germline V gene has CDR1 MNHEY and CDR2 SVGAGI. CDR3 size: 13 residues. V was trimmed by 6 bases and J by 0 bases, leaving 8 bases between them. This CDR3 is CASSRQMNTEAFF. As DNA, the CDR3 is TGTGCCAGCAGCCGACAGATGAACACTGAAGCTTTCTTT.

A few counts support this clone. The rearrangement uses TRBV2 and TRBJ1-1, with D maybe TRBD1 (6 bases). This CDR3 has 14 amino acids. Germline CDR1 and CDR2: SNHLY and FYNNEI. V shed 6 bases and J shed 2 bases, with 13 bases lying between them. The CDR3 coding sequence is TGTGCCAGCAGGTTCGGGGGGCTTAACACTGAAGCTTTCTTT. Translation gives CASRFGGLNTEAFF. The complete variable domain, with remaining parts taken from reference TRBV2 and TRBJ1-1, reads EPEVTQTPSHQVTQMGQEVILRCVPISNHLYFYWYRQILGQKVEFLVSFYNNEISEKSEIFDDQFSVERPDGSNFTLKIRSTKLEDSAMYFCASRFGGLNTEAFFGQGTRLTVV.

The CDR3 DNA sequence: TGTGCCAGCAGCATGACAGGTACATCCGCCGATGAGCAGTTCTTC. This gives the protein CASSMTGTSADEQFF. The chain couples TRBV5-6 to TRBJ2-1; possible D gene TRBD1, 6 bases. Germline V gene sequence: CDR1 SGHDT, CDR2 YYEEEE. V lost 4 bases to trimming and J lost 8 bases, with 19 bases between them. The CDR3 is 15 residues long.

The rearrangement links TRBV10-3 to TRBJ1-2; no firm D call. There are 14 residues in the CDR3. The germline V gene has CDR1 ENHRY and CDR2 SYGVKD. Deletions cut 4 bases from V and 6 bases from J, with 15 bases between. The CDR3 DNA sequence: TGTGCCATCAGTGTGGTATCGAGGATGGATGGCTACACCTTC. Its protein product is CAISVVSRMDGYTF.

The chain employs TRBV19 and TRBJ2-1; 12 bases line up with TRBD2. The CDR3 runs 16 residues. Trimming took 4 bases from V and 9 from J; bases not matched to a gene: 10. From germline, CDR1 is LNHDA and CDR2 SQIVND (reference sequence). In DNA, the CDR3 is TGTGCCAGTAGTAATCGGGGACTAGCGGGCGTCGTTGAGCAGTTCTTC. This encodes CASSNRGLAGVVEQFF.